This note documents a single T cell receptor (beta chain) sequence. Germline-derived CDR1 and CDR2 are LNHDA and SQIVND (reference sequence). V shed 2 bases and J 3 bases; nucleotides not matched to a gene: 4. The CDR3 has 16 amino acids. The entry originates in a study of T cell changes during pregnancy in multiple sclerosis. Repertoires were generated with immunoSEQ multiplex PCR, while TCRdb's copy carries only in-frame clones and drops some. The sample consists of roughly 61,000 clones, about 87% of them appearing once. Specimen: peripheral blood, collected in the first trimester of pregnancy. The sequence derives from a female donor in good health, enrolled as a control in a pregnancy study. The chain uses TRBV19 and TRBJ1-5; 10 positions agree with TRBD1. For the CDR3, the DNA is TGTGCCAGTAGTATATCCGGGACAGGGGTCAATCAGCCCCAGCATTTT. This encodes CASSISGTGVNQPQHF.